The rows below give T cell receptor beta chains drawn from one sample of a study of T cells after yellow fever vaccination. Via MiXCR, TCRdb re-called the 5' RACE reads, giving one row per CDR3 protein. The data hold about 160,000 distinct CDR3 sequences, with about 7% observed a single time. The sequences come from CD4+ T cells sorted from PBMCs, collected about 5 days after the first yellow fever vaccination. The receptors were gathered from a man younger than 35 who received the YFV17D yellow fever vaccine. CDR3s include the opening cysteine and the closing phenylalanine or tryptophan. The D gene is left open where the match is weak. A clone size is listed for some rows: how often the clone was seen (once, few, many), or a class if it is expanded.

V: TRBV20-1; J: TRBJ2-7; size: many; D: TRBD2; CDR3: CSARVGGDEQYF; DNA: TGCAGTGCTAGAGTCGGGGGGGACGAGCAGTACTTC
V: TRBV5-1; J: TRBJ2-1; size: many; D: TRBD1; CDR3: CASTRQGFYNEQFF; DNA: TGCGCCAGCACCCGACAGGGGTTCTACAATGAGCAGTTCTTC
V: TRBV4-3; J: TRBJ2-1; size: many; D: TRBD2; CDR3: CASSQDSGGGVLKQFF; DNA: TGCGCCAGCAGCCAAGATTCTGGCGGGGGGGTCCTTAAGCAGTTCTTC
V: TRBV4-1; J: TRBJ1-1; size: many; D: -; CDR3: CASSQGVWAEAFF; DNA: TGCGCCAGCAGCCAAGGGGTGTGGGCTGAAGCTTTCTTT
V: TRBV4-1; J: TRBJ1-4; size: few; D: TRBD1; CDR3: CASSPGTGSEKLFF; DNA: TGCGCCAGCAGCCCCGGGACAGGGTCCGAAAAACTGTTTTTT
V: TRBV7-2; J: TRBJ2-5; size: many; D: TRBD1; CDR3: CASSFRQGVETQYF; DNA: TGTGCCAGCAGCTTTAGACAGGGGGTTGAGACCCAGTACTTC
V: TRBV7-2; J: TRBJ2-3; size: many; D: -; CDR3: CASSLGTPRTDTQYF; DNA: TGTGCCAGCAGCTTAGGGACTCCCCGCACAGATACGCAGTATTTT
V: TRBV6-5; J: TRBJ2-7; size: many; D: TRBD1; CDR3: CASSYGTGADEQYF; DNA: TGTGCCAGCAGTTACGGGACAGGGGCTGACGAGCAGTACTTC
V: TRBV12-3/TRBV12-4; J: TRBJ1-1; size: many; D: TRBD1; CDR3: CASSLTGTGNTEAFF; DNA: TGTGCCAGCAGCCTTACCGGGACAGGGAACACTGAAGCTTTCTTT
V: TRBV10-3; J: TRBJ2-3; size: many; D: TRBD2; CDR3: CAIRGGGGDTQYF; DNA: TGTGCCATCCGAGGCGGGGGGGGGGATACGCAGTATTTT
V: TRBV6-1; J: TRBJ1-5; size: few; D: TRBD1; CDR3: CASSTGGLGQPQHF; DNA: TGTGCCAGCAGCACAGGGGGGTTGGGTCAGCCCCAGCATTTT
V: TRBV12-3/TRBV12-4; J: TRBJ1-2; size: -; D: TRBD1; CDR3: CASSLADRGLSYGYTF; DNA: TGTGCCAGCAGTTTAGCCGACAGGGGGCTGAGCTATGGCTACACCTTC
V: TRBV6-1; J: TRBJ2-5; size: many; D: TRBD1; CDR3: CASSARDSQTQYF; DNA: TGTGCCAGCAGTGCCCGGGACAGTCAGACCCAGTACTTC
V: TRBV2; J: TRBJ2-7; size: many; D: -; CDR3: CASSDPLGEQYF; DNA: TGTGCCAGCAGTGACCCCCTGGGTGAGCAGTACTTC
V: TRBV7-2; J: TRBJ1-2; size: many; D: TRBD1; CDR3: CASTPGQGDGYTF; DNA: TGTGCCAGCACCCCGGGACAGGGGGATGGCTACACCTTC
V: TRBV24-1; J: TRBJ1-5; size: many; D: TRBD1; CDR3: CATSDSDRGMNQPQHF; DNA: TGTGCCACCAGTGACTCCGACAGGGGGATGAATCAGCCCCAGCATTTT
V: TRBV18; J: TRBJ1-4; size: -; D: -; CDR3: CASSLKQDNEKLFF; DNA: TGTGCCAGCTCGCTTAAGCAGGATAATGAAAAACTGTTTTTT
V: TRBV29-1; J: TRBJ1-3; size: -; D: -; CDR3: CSVQGFTGNTIYF; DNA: TGCAGCGTGCAGGGCTTTACTGGAAACACCATATATTTT
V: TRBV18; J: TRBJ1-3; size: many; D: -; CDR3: CASSPGEAGNTIYF; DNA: TGTGCCAGCTCACCCGGGGAAGCTGGAAACACCATATATTTT
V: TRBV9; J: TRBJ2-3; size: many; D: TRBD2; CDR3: CASSPRSGGGNTQYF; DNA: TGTGCCAGCAGCCCCCGTAGCGGGGGCGGGAATACGCAGTATTTT
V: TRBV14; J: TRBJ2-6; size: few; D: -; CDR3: CASSQIVRLSGANVLTF; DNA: TGTGCCAGCAGCCAAATCGTCAGACTCTCTGGGGCCAACGTCCTGACTTTC
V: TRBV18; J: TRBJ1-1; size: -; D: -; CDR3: CASSPQPVQNTEAFF; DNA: TGTGCCAGCTCACCCCAACCGGTGCAGAACACTGAAGCTTTCTTT
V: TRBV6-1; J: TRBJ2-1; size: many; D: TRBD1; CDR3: CASTLQGGLSYNEQFF; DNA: TGTGCCAGCACCCTCCAAGGGGGCTTAAGTTACAATGAGCAGTTCTTC
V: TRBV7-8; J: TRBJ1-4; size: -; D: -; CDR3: CASSLGTEEKLFF; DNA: TGTGCCAGCAGCTTGGGGACCGAAGAAAAACTGTTTTTT
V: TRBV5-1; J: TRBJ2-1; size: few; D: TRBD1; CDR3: CASSLAPQGASVNEQFF; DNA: TGCGCCAGCAGCTTGGCCCCTCAGGGGGCATCGGTCAATGAGCAGTTCTTC
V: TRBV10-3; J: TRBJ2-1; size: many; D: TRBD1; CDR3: CAAWRGQGNNEQFF; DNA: TGTGCCGCATGGAGGGGACAGGGGAACAATGAGCAGTTCTTC
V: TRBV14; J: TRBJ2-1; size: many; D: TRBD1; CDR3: CASSQRTGTGDIYYNEQFF; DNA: TGTGCCAGCAGCCAACGAACCGGGACAGGGGATATATACTACAATGAGCAGTTCTTC